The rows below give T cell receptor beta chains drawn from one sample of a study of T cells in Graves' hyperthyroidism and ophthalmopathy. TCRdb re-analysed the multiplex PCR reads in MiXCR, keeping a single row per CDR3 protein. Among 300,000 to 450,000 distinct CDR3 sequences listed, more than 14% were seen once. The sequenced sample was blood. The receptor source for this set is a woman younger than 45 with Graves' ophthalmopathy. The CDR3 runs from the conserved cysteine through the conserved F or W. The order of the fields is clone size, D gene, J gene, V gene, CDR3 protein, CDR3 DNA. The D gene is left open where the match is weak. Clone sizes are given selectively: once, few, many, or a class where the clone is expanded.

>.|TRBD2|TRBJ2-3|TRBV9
CASSVVPSGGASADTQYF
TGTGCCAGCAGCGTAGTTCCTAGCGGGGGGGCCAGCGCAGATACGCAGTATTTT
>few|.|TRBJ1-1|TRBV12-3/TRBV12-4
CASSLRSYTEAFF
TGTGCCAGCAGTTTACGCAGTTACACTGAAGCTTTCTTT
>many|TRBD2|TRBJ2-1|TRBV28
CASSFQGLGFLNEQFF
TGTGCCAGCAGTTTTCAGGGACTAGGTTTTTTGAATGAGCAGTTCTTC
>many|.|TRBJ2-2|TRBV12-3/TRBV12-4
CASTPKGGAGGGELFF
TGTGCCAGCACCCCGAAGGGGGGGGCAGGGGGAGGGGAGCTGTTTTTT
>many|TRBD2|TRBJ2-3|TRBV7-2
CASRGGGTSTDTQYF
TGTGCCAGCAGAGGCGGGGGGACGAGCACAGATACGCAGTATTTT
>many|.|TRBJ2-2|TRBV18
CASSDQGNTGELFF
TGTGCCAGCTCAGACCAGGGTAACACCGGGGAGCTGTTTTTT
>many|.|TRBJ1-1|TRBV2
CASSYSRPNTEAFF
TGTGCCAGCAGCTATAGTAGGCCGAACACTGAAGCTTTCTTT
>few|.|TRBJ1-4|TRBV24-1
CATSDSLEGPNEKLFF
TGTGCCACCAGTGATTCGCTTGAGGGTCCAAATGAAAAACTGTTTTTT
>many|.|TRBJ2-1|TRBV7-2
CASSDLRGQFF
TGTGCCAGCAGCGATTTAAGAGGGCAGTTCTTC
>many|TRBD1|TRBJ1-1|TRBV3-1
CASSPLMGQEAFF
TGTGCCAGCAGCCCCCTCATGGGACAGGAAGCTTTCTTT
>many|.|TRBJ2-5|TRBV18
CASSKLDQETQYF
TGTGCCAGCTCAAAATTAGACCAAGAGACCCAGTACTTC
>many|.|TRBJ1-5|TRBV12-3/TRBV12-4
CASSPPHRVGNQPQHF
TGTGCCAGCAGTCCCCCCCACAGGGTTGGCAATCAGCCCCAGCATTTT
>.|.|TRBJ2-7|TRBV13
CASSPRQDNSYEQYF
TGTGCCAGCAGCCCCCGACAGGATAACTCCTACGAGCAGTACTTC
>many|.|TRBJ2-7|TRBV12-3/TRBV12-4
CASSRTFSYEQYF
TGTGCCAGCAGCCGAACATTCTCCTACGAGCAGTACTTC
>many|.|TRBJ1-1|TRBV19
CASSSDRITEAFF
TGTGCCAGTAGTTCCGACAGAATCACTGAAGCTTTCTTT
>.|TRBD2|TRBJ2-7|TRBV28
CASTLAGGYEQYF
TGTGCCAGCACCTTAGCGGGAGGATACGAGCAGTACTTC